Following are 4 T cell receptor beta chains from one sample sequenced in a study of CD8+CD57+ T cells in acquired aplastic anemia. Genomic DNA templated the TCR beta VDJ and CDR3 profiling. TCRdb reprocessed the reads via MiXCR and lists one record per CDR3 protein. The sample includes approximately 220,000 distinct CDR3 sequences, 40% to 50% of them seen just once. All sequencing subjects had displayed CD8+CD57+ cell expansion on flow cytometry. The material sequenced was sorted CD4+, CD8+, or CD8+CD57+ T cells (not recorded which) from PBMCs. These receptors were taken from a human donor with aplastic anemia.

The J gene is TRBJ2-7, the V gene TRBV7-9; 10 bases align to TRBD1. The germline CDR1 and CDR2 sequences are SEHNR and FQNEAQ (reference sequence). V gave up 11 bases and J gave up 6 bases; unmatched junction bases: 10. This CDR3 spans 13 amino acids. CDR3 amino acids: CAWSTGQGFEQYF. The CDR3 bases are TGTGCCTGGAGTACGGGACAGGGGTTCGAGCAGTACTTC.

V and J are TRBV7-2 and TRBJ2-3; TRBD2 matches 9 bases. The CDR3 loop spans 17 amino acids. The germline gives CDR1 SGHTA, CDR2 FQGNSA. With V trimmed by 5 bases and J by 3 bases, 12 bases remained unmatched. The CDR3 sequence is CASSVARGRVRTDTQYF. As DNA, the CDR3 is TGTGCCAGCAGCGTGGCCCGCGGGAGGGTACGGACAGATACGCAGTATTTT.

There are many counts of this clonotype. Since no conserved phenylalanine or tryptophan closes the CDR3, a read error is the likely cause. It is unclear where the CDR3 begins or ends on the DNA, so no DNA is shown, and the CDR3 is as TCRdb lists it. The rearrangement joins TRBV20-1 to TRBJ1-6. The CDR3 is 9 residues long, ends included. In germline, CDR1 is DFQATT, CDR2 SNEGSKA (reference sequence). The CDR3 here is CSARDPSTS.

This sequence joins TRBV10-2 and TRBJ2-2; tentatively, D is TRBD1 (6 bases). With 5 bases removed from V and 5 bases from J, the gap between germline ends came to 9 bases. CDR1 is WSHSY, CDR2 SAAADI, per germline. The CDR3 loop spans 13 amino acids. CDR3 protein: CASSKTGTGELFF. In DNA, the CDR3 is TGCGCCAGCAGTAAGACAGGAACCGGGGAGCTGTTTTTT.